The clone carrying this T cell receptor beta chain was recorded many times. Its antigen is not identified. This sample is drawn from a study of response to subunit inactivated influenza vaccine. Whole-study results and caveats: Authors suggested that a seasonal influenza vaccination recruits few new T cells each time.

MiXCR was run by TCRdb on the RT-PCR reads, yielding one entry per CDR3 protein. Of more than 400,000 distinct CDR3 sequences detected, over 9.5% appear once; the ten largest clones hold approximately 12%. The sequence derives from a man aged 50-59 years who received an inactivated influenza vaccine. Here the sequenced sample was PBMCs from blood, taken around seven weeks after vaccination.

The CDR3 coding sequence is TGCGCCAGCAGCTGGGGACAGGGGACAGATACGCAGTATTTT. Encoded protein: CASSWGQGTDTQYF. J is TRBJ2-3 and V is TRBV5-1; 10 bases are shared with TRBD1. This CDR3 is built from 14 residues. Germline V gene lookup returns CDR1 SGHRS and CDR2 YFSETQ. J lost 3 bases, V lost 3 bases, and 1 base had no gene match.